The 5 T cell receptor beta chains below all came from one sample that was sequenced in a study of regulatory T cells in long-lasting Graves disease. With iRepertoire HTBI primers and Arm-PCR of CDR3 regions, TCR beta libraries were built. TCRdb fed the multiplex PCR reads into MiXCR, producing one record per CDR3 protein. The repertoire consists of about 470,000 distinct CDR3 sequences, with roughly 20% occurring once and the leading ten covering approximately 8%. Time point denoted: persistent/refractory GD, antithyroid drugs over 5 years with positive TRAb. The TCR library was prepared using RNA isolated from PBMCs. Source: peripheral blood mononuclear cells (PBMCs), taken when the disease was refractory, from a patient treated with antithyroid drugs. The source of these receptors is a female donor with Graves disease.

In regard to this clonotype: This may come from a read error, since a much larger clone is one base off. The rearrangement uses TRBV20-1 and TRBJ1-2; tentatively, D is TRBD1 (5 bases). V was clipped by 6 bases and J by 4 bases, with 18 bases between them. Germline V gene lookup returns CDR1 DFQATT and CDR2 SNEGSKA (reference sequence). This CDR3 contains 14 residues. The CDR3 is CSADNLQATYGYTF. DNA for the CDR3: TGCAGTGCAGATAATTTACAGGCGACCTATGGCTACACCTTC.

The chain combines TRBV6-1 with TRBJ2-7; unclear D gene. This CDR3 is built from 15 residues. From germline, CDR1 is MNHNS and CDR2 SASEGT. V shed 6 bases and J shed 1 base, with 16 bases lying between them. The CDR3: CASRRGPGLSYEQYF. CDR3 in DNA: TGTGCCAGCAGACGAGGACCTGGGTTATCCTACGAGCAGTACTTC.

This clonotype was counted many times. The chain carries TRBV28 and TRBJ1-5; 7 bases map to TRBD1. The CDR3 sequence is 15 residues long. CDR1 and CDR2 (germline): MDHEN, SYDVKM. J gave up 2 bases and V 3 bases, and 4 bases lay outside the gene matches. The CDR3 reads CASSLQGDGNQPQHF. The CDR3 DNA follows: TGTGCCAGCAGTTTGCAGGGGGATGGCAATCAGCCCCAGCATTTT.

A word on this clonotype: A much bigger clone sits one base away, suggesting this may be a read error. The chain couples TRBV5-1 to TRBJ1-1; the D is unclear. Germline loops: CDR1 SGHRS, CDR2 YFSETQ. The CDR3 consists of 13 residues. CDR3 nucleotide sequence: TGCGCCGGCAGCTCGCTACGGAACACTGAAGCTTTCTTT. Amino acid sequence: CAGSSLRNTEAFF.

This clonotype was observed at least ten times. The V call is TRBV11-2, the J call TRBJ2-7; 11 nucleotides match TRBD2. V shed 3 bases, J shed 2 bases, and the junction held 6 bases outside the gene matches. Germline V lookup: CDR1 SGHAT, CDR2 FQNNGV. The CDR3 runs 16 residues. CDR3 loop: CASSFIAGGPTYEQYF. The CDR3 DNA follows: TGTGCCAGCAGCTTCATAGCGGGAGGGCCTACCTACGAGCAGTACTTC.